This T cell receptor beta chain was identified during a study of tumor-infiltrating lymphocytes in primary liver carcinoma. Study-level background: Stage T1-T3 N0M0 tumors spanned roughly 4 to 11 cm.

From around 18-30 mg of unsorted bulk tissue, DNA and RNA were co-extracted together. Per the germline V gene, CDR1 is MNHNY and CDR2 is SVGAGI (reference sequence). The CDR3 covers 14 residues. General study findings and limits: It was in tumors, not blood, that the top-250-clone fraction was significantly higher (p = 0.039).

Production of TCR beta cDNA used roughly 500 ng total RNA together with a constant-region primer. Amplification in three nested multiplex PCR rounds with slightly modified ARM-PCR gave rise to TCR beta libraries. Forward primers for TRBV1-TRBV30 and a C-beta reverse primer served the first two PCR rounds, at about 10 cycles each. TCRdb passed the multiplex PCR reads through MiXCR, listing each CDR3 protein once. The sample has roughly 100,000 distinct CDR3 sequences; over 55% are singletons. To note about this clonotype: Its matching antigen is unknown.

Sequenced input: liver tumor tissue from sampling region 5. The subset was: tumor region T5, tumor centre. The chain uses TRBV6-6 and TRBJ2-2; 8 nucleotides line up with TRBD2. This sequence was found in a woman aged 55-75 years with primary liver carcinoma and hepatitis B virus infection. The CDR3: CVSSSGISTGELFF. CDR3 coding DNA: TGTGTCAGTAGTAGCGGGATTAGCACCGGGGAGCTGTTTTTT.